This T cell receptor beta chain was sequenced in a study of blood T cell repertoires in COVID-19. On the study more broadly: From T cells, B-cell-depleted T cells, or PBMCs came the material, which was cDNA or gDNA.

Participants, about 18 to 90 years old, spanned about 26 US areas. Cohort allocation depended upon clinical history that participants reported. Exposed participants came across a COVID-19 case within 2 weeks before study entry. Deletions cut 2 bases from V and 9 bases from J, with 9 bases between. The CDR3 is made up of 11 amino acids. Per the germline V gene, CDR1 is SGHNT and CDR2 is YYREEE (reference sequence). The protocol was immunoSEQ multiplex PCR, while the TCRdb copy is restricted to in-frame clones and leaves out a portion. The table records 350,000 to 400,000 clones, approximately 89% of them present only once. Only one count was recorded for this clone.

The rearrangement uses TRBV5-4 and TRBJ2-7; D possibly corresponds to TRBD1 (5 bases). This clonotype originated in a woman aged 35 to 49 who had been exposed to COVID-19. Sequenced material: PBMCs or T cells enriched from blood (not recorded which). The CDR3 DNA is TGTGCCAGCAGCTTTCAGGGTGTGCAGTACTTC. Translated, it gives CASSFQGVQYF.